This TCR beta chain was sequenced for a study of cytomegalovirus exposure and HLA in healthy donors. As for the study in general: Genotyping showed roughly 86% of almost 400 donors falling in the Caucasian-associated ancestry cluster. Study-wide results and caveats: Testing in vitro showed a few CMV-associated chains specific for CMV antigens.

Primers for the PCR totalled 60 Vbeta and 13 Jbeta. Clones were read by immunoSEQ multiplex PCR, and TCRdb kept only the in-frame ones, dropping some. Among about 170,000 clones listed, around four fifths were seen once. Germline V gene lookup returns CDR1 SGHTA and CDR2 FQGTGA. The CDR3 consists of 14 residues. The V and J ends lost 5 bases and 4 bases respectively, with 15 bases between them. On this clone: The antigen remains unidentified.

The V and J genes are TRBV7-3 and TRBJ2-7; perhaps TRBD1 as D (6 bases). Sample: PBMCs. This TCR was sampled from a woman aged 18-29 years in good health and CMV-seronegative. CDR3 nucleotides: TGTGCCAGCAGCCCAACAGGGAATGGTTACGAGCAGTACTTC. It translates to CASSPTGNGYEQYF.